This is a list of T cell receptor beta chains from one sample in a study of post-analysis software for immune sequencing data. TCRdb re-derived calls from the PCR reads in MiXCR, one entry per CDR3 protein. This table has around 700,000 distinct CDR3 sequences, about 60% appearing once. The source material was blood. The receptors here all came from a girl between 2 and 10 years old with multiple sclerosis. Both conserved end residues are part of each CDR3. The D gene is left open where the match is weak. Rows may omit the clone size; those that give it use once, few, many or a size class.

TRBV5-1,TRBJ2-3,-,-,CASSLGPGVADTQYF,TGCGCCAGCAGCTTGGGTCCGGGGGTAGCAGATACGCAGTATTTT
TRBV6-2/TRBV6-3,TRBJ2-1,-,-,CASSYGSLGNEQFF,TGTGCCAGCAGTTACGGAAGTCTGGGAAATGAGCAGTTCTTC
TRBV29-1,TRBJ2-5,-,-,CSTADQETQYF,TGCAGCACGGCCGACCAAGAGACCCAGTACTTC
TRBV4-1,TRBJ2-5,once,-,CASSQARLETQYF,TGCGCCAGCAGCCAAGCACGGCTAGAGACCCAGTACTTC
TRBV24-1,TRBJ2-5,-,TRBD1,CATSGLRTGGASWEETQYF,TGTGCCACCAGTGGTTTGAGGACAGGGGGCGCATCGTGGGAAGAGACCCAGTACTTC
TRBV5-1,TRBJ2-2,many,TRBD2,CASSLYPTVSGGPAGELFF,TGCGCCAGCAGCTTGTACCCGACTGTTTCGGGAGGGCCGGCCGGGGAGCTGTTTTTT
TRBV4-1,TRBJ2-7,-,TRBD1,CASSHVGQGYEQYF,TGCGCCAGCAGCCACGTCGGACAGGGCTACGAGCAGTACTTC
TRBV7-2,TRBJ1-2,-,TRBD1,CARTGDRASNYGYTF,TGTGCCAGAACAGGGGACAGAGCTTCTAACTATGGCTACACCTTC
TRBV12-3/TRBV12-4,TRBJ2-5,-,-,CASSLQGWGSVQETQYF,TGTGCCAGCAGTTTACAGGGGTGGGGCTCCGTCCAAGAGACCCAGTACTTC
TRBV7-2,TRBJ2-1,few,TRBD2,CASSKEGGFSGRAGLDEQFF,TGTGCCAGCAGCAAAGAGGGCGGTTTTAGCGGGAGGGCGGGCCTCGATGAGCAGTTCTTC
TRBV6-5,TRBJ2-1,-,-,CASSGRRVSDEQFF,TGTGCCAGCAGTGGTAGACGGGTCTCCGATGAGCAGTTCTTC
TRBV7-9,TRBJ2-7,-,-,CASSLVWDRAYEQYF,TGTGCCAGCAGCTTAGTCTGGGATAGGGCGTACGAGCAGTACTTC
TRBV6-6,TRBJ1-2,few,TRBD1,CAIRPGQGANYGYTF,TGTGCCATTAGACCGGGACAGGGGGCTAACTATGGCTACACCTTC
TRBV7-2,TRBJ2-1,-,-,CASSFRAFSYNEQFF,TGTGCCAGCAGCTTTCGGGCGTTCTCCTACAATGAGCAGTTCTTC
TRBV10-3,TRBJ1-5,few,-,CAISESIGGNQPQHF,TGTGCCATCAGTGAGTCGATAGGTGGCAATCAGCCCCAGCATTTT
TRBV5-1,TRBJ2-4,once,-,CASKESGLAKNIQYF,TGCGCCAGCAAAGAATCAGGGTTAGCCAAAAACATTCAGTACTTC
TRBV29-1,TRBJ2-1,few,TRBD2,CSVASGSSYNEQFF,TGCAGCGTTGCTAGCGGGAGCTCCTACAATGAGCAGTTCTTC
TRBV6-1,TRBJ2-7,few,-,CASSGSIDRPLMIYEQYF,TGTGCCAGCAGTGGTTCGATCGACAGGCCTTTAATGATCTACGAGCAGTACTTC
TRBV6-2/TRBV6-3,TRBJ2-5,-,-,CASRGSSQETQYF,TGTGCCAGCAGGGGCAGCTCCCAAGAGACCCAGTACTTC
TRBV7-3,TRBJ2-1,few,TRBD1,CASSPIGQVYNEQFF,TGTGCCAGCAGCCCGATCGGACAGGTTTACAATGAGCAGTTCTTC
TRBV5-1,TRBJ2-1,-,-,CASSLGVGGTCNEQFF,TGCGCCAGCAGCTTGGGGGTAGGGGGGACCTGCAATGAGCAGTTCTTC
TRBV4-2,TRBJ2-1,-,TRBD2,CASSQETSGGEQFF,TGTGCCAGCAGCCAAGAGACTAGCGGGGGTGAGCAGTTCTTC
TRBV20-1,TRBJ2-7,-,TRBD1,CSARLQGAVEQYF,TGCAGTGCTAGGCTACAGGGGGCGGTCGAGCAGTACTTC